The 21 T cell receptor beta chains listed next were all sequenced from one sample in a study of T cell responses to AZD1222 COVID-19 vaccine. Produced via immunoSEQ multiplex PCR; TCRdb's table is partial and in-frame only. Of around 180,000 clones listed, about nine tenths were seen once; the top ten hold less than 3%. The specimen comprised peripheral blood, sampled on day 0 of MenACWY control vaccination. These receptors came from an adult in good health.

The V and J genes are TRBV19 and TRBJ2-7, with 9 bases lining up with TRBD1. This CDR3 comprises 15 residues. V was clipped by 4 bases and J by 7 bases; unmatched bases: 11. Germline values: CDR1 LNHDA, CDR2 SQIVND (reference sequence). Written as DNA, the CDR3 is TGTGCCAGTAGTACCGAGGCAACAGGGGGCTCGGAGCAGTACTTC. Translation gives CASSTEATGGSEQYF.

The chain combines TRBV3-1 (or the pseudogene TRBV3-2) with TRBJ1-6; 9 bases agree with TRBD1. CDR1 is LGHDT, CDR2 YNNKEL, per germline (reference sequence). With 1 base clipped from V and 10 bases from J, the junction kept 5 bases outside the gene matches. The CDR3 contains 15 residues. This CDR3 is CASSQAWTGVSPLHF. The CDR3 coding sequence is TGTGCCAGCAGCCAAGCCTGGACAGGGGTCTCACCCCTCCACTTT.

The J gene is TRBJ1-1, the V gene TRBV2; no clear D gene. V was clipped by 7 bases and J by 11 bases, with 17 bases between them. The germline gives CDR1 SNHLY, CDR2 FYNNEI. The CDR3 runs 12 residues. CDR3 DNA: TGTGCCAGCATGTCGGTCGGGGAGTGGGCTTTCTTT. Translation gives CASMSVGEWAFF.

This chain joins TRBV10-2 and TRBJ2-7; 8 nucleotides agree with TRBD2. The CDR3 has 15 amino acids. After removal of 0 bases from V and 4 bases from J, the junction contained 5 bases not matched to a gene. Germline V gives CDR1 WSHSY, CDR2 SAAADI. The CDR3 DNA reads TGCGCCAGCAGTGAGTCCCGGGAGGGGGGTTACGAGCAGTACTTC. Its protein is CASSESREGGYEQYF.

The rearrangement links TRBV28 to TRBJ2-7; a possible D gene is TRBD2 (5 bases). Trimming removed 3 bases from V and 0 bases from J, with 9 bases in between. Germline loops: CDR1 MDHEN, CDR2 SYDVKM. The CDR3 extends over 14 amino acids. The CDR3 DNA reads as TGTGCCAGCAGTTTTGTAAGCGGCTCCTACGAGCAGTACTTC. The encoded protein is CASSFVSGSYEQYF.

The rearrangement links TRBV7-9 to TRBJ2-7, with unresolved D. CDR3 length equals 12 residues. Germline assignment: CDR1 SEHNR and CDR2 FQNEAQ (reference sequence). The V gene lost 3 bases and the J gene lost 3 bases, with 6 bases spanning the gap. The CDR3 sequence: CASSLDNYEQYF. The CDR3 DNA is TGTGCCAGCAGCTTGGATAACTACGAGCAGTACTTC.

The V and J genes are TRBV19 and TRBJ2-3; D ambiguous. The germline gives CDR1 LNHDA, CDR2 SQIVND (reference sequence). The V gene lost 3 bases and the J gene lost 6 bases, with 10 bases spanning the gap. The length of the CDR3 is 13 residues. CDR3 DNA: TGTGCCAGTAGTATCGGTCGGAAGGATACGCAGTATTTT. This codes for CASSIGRKDTQYF.

The chain employs TRBV5-1 and TRBJ2-5, with 13 bases fitting TRBD2. The V and J ends lost 5 bases and 1 base, in that order; junction bases with no gene match: 5. The germline V gene encodes CDR1 SGHRS and CDR2 YFSETQ. The CDR3 runs to 16 residues. The CDR3 loop is CASREGLAGSQETQYF. In DNA form, the CDR3 reads TGCGCCAGCAGGGAGGGACTAGCGGGGTCCCAAGAGACCCAGTACTTC.

This rearrangement joins TRBV2 to TRBJ2-4; D is perhaps TRBD1 or TRBD2 (5 bases each). Between the trimmed V and J ends, which lost 6 bases and 8 bases, there was a span of 20 bases. The CDR3 is 15 amino acids. The germline gives CDR1 SNHLY, CDR2 FYNNEI. CDR3 residues: CASRDPGTGGDIQYF. CDR3 nucleotide sequence: TGTGCCAGCAGGGACCCCGGGACCGGAGGAGACATTCAGTACTTC.

This clone was seen a few times. This sequence joins TRBV6-5 and TRBJ1-1; no clear D gene. Trimming shortened V by 4 bases and J by 1 base, and 4 bases separated the two germline ends. Germline V CDR1 and CDR2: MNHEY, SVGAGI. This CDR3 region has 12 residues. CDR3 nucleotide sequence: TGTGCCAGCAGTTCAAGGAACACTGAAGCTTTCTTT. It translates to CASSSRNTEAFF.

The chain has TRBV27 and TRBJ2-7, with TRBD2 matching 11 bases. The CDR3 is 15 residues long. After removal of 0 bases from V and 4 bases from J, the junction contained 2 bases not matched to a gene. The V gene's germline CDR1 is MNHEY and CDR2 SMNVEV (reference sequence). The CDR3 nucleotides read TGTGCCAGCAGTTTATCGCCTAGCGGGAGGTACGAGCAGTACTTC. Translated: CASSLSPSGRYEQYF.

V gene TRBV30 combines with J gene TRBJ2-7, with 11 bases aligning to TRBD2. The junction had 3 bases not matched to a gene; V was cut back by 0 bases and J by 2 bases. The germline V gene encodes CDR1 GTSNPN and CDR2 SVGIG (reference sequence). This CDR3 contains 15 residues. The DNA of the CDR3 is TGTGCCTGGAGTGTAATAGCGGGAGGGCCCTACGAGCAGTACTTC. Its translation is CAWSVIAGGPYEQYF.

V usage is TRBV6-1 and J usage is TRBJ2-1; D may be TRBD1 (6 bases). The V gene's germline CDR1 is MNHNS and CDR2 SASEGT. Trimming left V 2 bases short and J 7 bases short, with 18 bases between. The CDR3 runs 16 residues. CDR3 bases: TGTGCCAGCAGTGAAATGGGGCAGGGGAGCACTAATGAGCAGTTCTTC. Its translation is CASSEMGQGSTNEQFF.

The rearrangement joins TRBV29-1 to TRBJ2-2; possibly TRBD1 for D (6 bases). V was trimmed by 7 bases and J by 1 base, leaving 13 bases between them. CDR3 size: 14 residues. Looked up from germline, CDR1 is SQVTM and CDR2 is ANQGSEA. The CDR3 DNA reads TGCAGCGCTGCCCCGGGACAGAACACCGGGGAGCTGTTTTTT. Protein: CSAAPGQNTGELFF.

The V gene is TRBV7-2, the J gene TRBJ2-7; D not certain. This CDR3 has 12 residues. The V gene's germline CDR1 is SGHTA and CDR2 FQGNSA. V was cut by 8 bases and J by 2 bases, with 10 bases left in between. CDR3 sequence (DNA): TGTGCCAGCCGTGACCTCACCTACGAGCAGTACTTC. This encodes CASRDLTYEQYF.

V usage is TRBV10-1 and J usage is TRBJ1-3; D not certain. Germline values: CDR1 WNHNN, CDR2 SYGVQD (reference sequence). This CDR3 has 19 amino acids. The V end was cut by 8 bases, the J end by 0 bases, with 26 bases between. The CDR3 nucleotides read TGCGCCAGCGTCCCCCAACGTGTAAATTATTCCTACTCTGGAAACACCATATATTTT. It is translated as CASVPQRVNYSYSGNTIYF.

The chain carries TRBV3-1 (or the pseudogene TRBV3-2) and TRBJ2-5; possible D gene TRBD2, 6 bases. CDR3 size: 14 residues. The germline V gene has CDR1 LGHDT and CDR2 YNNKEL (reference sequence). The germline V and J ends were trimmed by 4 bases and 5 bases, with 14 bases remaining between them. The CDR3 region has the DNA TGTGCCAGCAGCCCAACGACTAGGGGCGAGACCCAGTACTTC. This sequence encodes CASSPTTRGETQYF.

This chain joins TRBV29-1 and TRBJ2-7; a possible D gene is TRBD2 (5 bases). The CDR3 sequence is 12 residues long. Trimming cost V 4 bases and J 0 bases, with 7 bases left between them. Germline V gene data show CDR1 as SQVTM and CDR2 as ANQGSEA. CDR3 protein: CSVGTHSYEQYF. The CDR3 bases are TGCAGCGTTGGGACTCACTCCTACGAGCAGTACTTC.

The J gene is TRBJ1-1, the V gene TRBV2; D call uncertain. V lost 9 bases and J lost 1, with 15 bases in between. Germline V gene sequence: CDR1 SNHLY, CDR2 FYNNEI. This CDR3 contains 14 residues. CDR3 in DNA: TGTGCCAGACACCTTCTGGACCAGAACACTGAAGCTTTCTTT. Translation gives CARHLLDQNTEAFF.

This clone was seen once. This chain connects TRBV28 to TRBJ1-1; D is perhaps TRBD1 (5 bases). V lost 10 bases and J 4 bases, leaving 28 bases between the germline ends. This CDR3 spans 17 amino acids. Looked up from germline, CDR1 is MDHEN and CDR2 is SYDVKM. As DNA, the CDR3 is TGTGCCACCAAGCGGGGGTCTCTGATGTCCCCCGGCACTGAAGCTTTCTTT. Translated, it gives CATKRGSLMSPGTEAFF.

This clone appeared a single time. J is TRBJ1-6 and V is TRBV28; D may be TRBD1 (6 bases). Germline-derived CDR1 and CDR2 are MDHEN and SYDVKM. Trimming left V 2 bases short and J 5 bases short, with 7 bases between. The CDR3 length is 14 residues. The CDR3 loop is CASSLRTDNSPLHF. In DNA form, the CDR3 reads TGTGCCAGCAGTTTAAGGACAGATAATTCACCCCTCCACTTT.